This record covers a single TCR beta chain. Its specificity is unknown. Germline-derived CDR1 and CDR2 are MDHEN and SYDVKM. Between the trimmed V and J ends, which lost 11 bases and 2 bases, there was a span of 16 bases. The CDR3 length is 13 residues. These data are taken from a study of B cell selection in AIRE deficiency. The sorted conventional CD4 T cells were gated as CD4+CD127+. General study findings and limits: Healthy donors alone shared over 25% of some 3,300 Treg sequences; patients alone 8.5% to 10%. Shared Treg sequences were biased toward short CDR3s with few non-templated nucleotide insertions. Approximately 31% of healthy-shared Treg sequences were found among patient Tconv cells.

Some clones are missing from TCRdb's copy, which holds only in-frame ones; the method was immunoSEQ multiplex PCR. The sample includes tens of thousands of clones, 97% seen only once; the top ten take 0.17%. Material for sequencing was conventional CD4+ T cells sorted from PBMCs. The rearrangement uses TRBV28 and TRBJ2-7; possible D gene TRBD1, 6 bases. The TCR comes from a human donor with AIRE deficiency. The DNA for the CDR3 is TGTGCCGGGGGCCGGGCTACCACCTACGAGCAGTACTTC. It translates to CAGGRATTYEQYF.